Reported below is one TCR beta chain. Specified treatment: some 20 received Ad26.COV2.S at low or high dose, single or two shots; roughly 5 received placebo; per-sample allocation not given. The study sampled participants on day 63 after the first vaccine or placebo injection. This table comes from immunoSEQ multiplex PCR, and its TCRdb copy is limited to in-frame clones, with some not included. The sample lists about 440,000 clones, about 92% occurring once. This sample was taken from a study of Ad26.COV2.S vaccination and SARS-CoV-2 variants. Study details: Dosing was one shot or two shots 56 days apart.

This CDR3 contains 19 residues. Losses at the gene ends were 1 base for V and 4 bases for J; bases not matched to a gene: 16. The germline V gene encodes CDR1 GTSNPN and CDR2 SVGIG (reference sequence). The chain combines TRBV30 with TRBJ1-4; 9 nucleotides match TRBD1. The sequenced sample was peripheral blood, obtained in a trial of Ad26.COV2.S vaccine versus placebo. The sequence was collected from a person between 18 and 65 years old who received the Ad26.COV2.S COVID-19 vaccine or a placebo. CDR3 coding DNA: TGTGCCTGGAGTGCTATAATTATTCCGACAGGGGGACATAATGAAAAACTGTTTTTT. Translation gives CAWSAIIIPTGGHNEKLFF.